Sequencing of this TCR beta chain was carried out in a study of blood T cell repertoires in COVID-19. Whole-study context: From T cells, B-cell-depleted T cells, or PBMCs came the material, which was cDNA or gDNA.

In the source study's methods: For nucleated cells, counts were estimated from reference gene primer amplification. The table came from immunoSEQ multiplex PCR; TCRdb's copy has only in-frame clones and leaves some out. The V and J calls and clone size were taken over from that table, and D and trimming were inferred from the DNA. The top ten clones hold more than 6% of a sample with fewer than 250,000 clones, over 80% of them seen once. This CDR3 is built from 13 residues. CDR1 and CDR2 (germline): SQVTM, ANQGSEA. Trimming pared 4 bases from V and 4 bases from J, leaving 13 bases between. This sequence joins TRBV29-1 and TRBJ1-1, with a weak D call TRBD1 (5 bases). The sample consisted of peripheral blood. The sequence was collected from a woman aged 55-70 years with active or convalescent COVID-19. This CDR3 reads CSVGWAGGTEAFF. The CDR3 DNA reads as TGCAGCGTTGGATGGGCGGGGGGCACTGAAGCTTTCTTT. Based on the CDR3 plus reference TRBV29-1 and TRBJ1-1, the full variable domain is SAVISQKPSRDICQRGTSLTIQCQVDSQVTMMFWYRQQPGQSLTLIATANQGSEATYESGFVIDKFPISRPNLTFSTLTVSNMSPEDSSIYLCSVGWAGGTEAFFGQGTRLTVV.